This T cell receptor (beta chain) was obtained from a study of T cell changes during pregnancy in multiple sclerosis. The length of the CDR3 is 16 residues. J was trimmed by 4 bases and V by 8 bases; bases with no gene match: 15. Germline values: CDR1 MGHDK, CDR2 SYGVNS. The protocol was immunoSEQ multiplex PCR, while the TCRdb copy is restricted to in-frame clones and leaves out a portion. This sample has fewer than 45,000 clones, with approximately 90% found just once. The gene calls are TRBV25-1 and TRBJ1-1; 8 nucleotides agree with TRBD1. The TCR comes from a female donor in good health, enrolled as a control in a pregnancy study. The material was peripheral blood, obtained in the second trimester of pregnancy. CDR3 sequence reads: CASHETIQGGGTEAFF. The CDR3 DNA sequence: TGTGCCAGCCACGAAACCATACAGGGGGGAGGCACTGAAGCTTTCTTT.